The 14 T cell receptor beta chains below were found in one sample sequenced in a study of molecular identifiers for immune sequencing clone quantification (dated by TCRdb to the late 2010s). Libraries were built with PCR. TCRdb lists the instrument as NextSeq 500. TCRdb reprocessing: public reads trimmed at Q25 with fastp, clones called with MiXCR, in-frame beta chains kept. Rows with one shared CDR3 protein collapse into an entry with the most common genes and DNA. This sample gives over 550,000 distinct CDR3 sequences in total; about 25% of them show up just once. In total, the top ten clones hold 0.78% of the sample. The specimen sequenced was naive CD8+ T cells from blood, with Jurkat cell RNA spiked in. Explained via the paper, the cell subset or site label denotes: FACS-sorted CD8+CD4-CCR7+CD45RA+ naive T cells. All receptors come from a human donor in good health. Some libraries in this study had Jurkat cell RNA spiked in.

This clonotype was observed a handful of times. The chain carries TRBV4-3 and TRBJ2-7; D not resolved. The germline V gene has CDR1 LGHNA and CDR2 YSLEER. The CDR3 sequence is 15 residues long. V dropped 0 bases and J dropped 5 bases, with 14 bases sitting between them. The CDR3 spells CASSQDLRPSNEQYF. As DNA, the CDR3 is TGCGCCAGCAGCCAAGATCTCAGGCCGTCGAACGAGCAGTACTTC.

There are many counts of this clonotype. The gene calls are TRBV9 and TRBJ2-7; no clear D gene. The CDR3 covers 11 residues. Germline V CDR1 and CDR2: SGDLS, YYNGEE. The ends were cut back, 0 bases at V and 7 bases at J, with 5 bases in the middle. The CDR3, as DNA: TGTGCCAGCAGCGTAGGTGAGGAGCAGTACTTC. Residues: CASSVGEEQYF. Looking up the rest from reference TRBV9 and TRBJ2-7 gives the full variable domain: DSGVTQTPKHLITATGQRVTLRCSPRSGDLSVYWYQQSLDQGLQFLIQYYNGEERAKGNILERFSAQQFPDLHSELNLSSLELGDSALYFCASSVGEEQYFGPGTRLTVT.

CDR3 sequence (DNA): TGTGCCAGCAGCCCTTTTGGGACTAGCGGCTACGAGCAGTACTTC. This codes for CASSPFGTSGYEQYF. The chain combines TRBV3-1 with TRBJ2-7, with 11 bases aligning to TRBD2. V gave up 4 bases and J gave up 3 bases; unmatched junction bases: 5. The germline V gene encodes CDR1 LGHDT and CDR2 YNNKEL (reference sequence). The CDR3 extends over 15 amino acids.

Only one count was recorded for this clonotype. This rearrangement joins TRBV11-2 to TRBJ2-1, with D tentatively TRBD1 (6 bases). Germline V CDR1 and CDR2: SGHAT, FQNNGV. Trimming took 5 bases from V and 9 from J, leaving 11 bases between them. This CDR3 spans 12 amino acids. The CDR3 DNA reads TGTGCCAGCAGCCGGCAGGGGCGTGAGCAGTTCTTC. Its translation is CASSRQGREQFF.

Remarks on this clonotype: Given a much more abundant clone one base away, this may be a read error. CDR3: CVSSQVTGGPYEQYF. CDR3 sequence (DNA): TGCGTCAGCAGCCAAGTGACAGGGGGGCCCTACGAGCAGTACTTC. The chain joins TRBV4-1 to TRBJ2-7; 9 bases map to TRBD1. CDR3 length: 15 residues. Per germline, CDR1 MGHRA and CDR2 YSYEKL.

This clonotype appeared many times. The genes are TRBV20-1 and TRBJ2-3; 8 nucleotides line up with TRBD2. CDR1 is DFQATT and CDR2 is SNEGSKA in the germline V gene (reference sequence). With 3 bases clipped from V and 2 bases from J, the junction kept 13 bases outside the gene matches. The CDR3 runs 17 residues. The CDR3: CSASGGVPSTYTDTQYF. The CDR3 bases are TGCAGTGCTAGCGGGGGGGTCCCCTCAACGTACACAGATACGCAGTATTTT.

This clonotype was observed a single time. This may be a read error, as it is one base from a much larger clone. V and J are TRBV7-9 and TRBJ1-1; 9 bases agree with TRBD1. Germline values: CDR1 SEHNR, CDR2 FQNEAQ (reference sequence). This CDR3 spans 16 amino acids. Trimming at V came to 1 base and at J to 7 bases, leaving 10 bases not matched to a gene. CDR3 protein: CASSLGGQGLSVEAFF. Written as DNA, the CDR3 is TGTGCCAGCAGCTTAGGGGGACAGGGCCTCTCCGTTGAAGCTTTCTTT. The complete variable domain, with remaining parts taken from reference TRBV7-9 and TRBJ1-1, reads DTGVSQNPRHKITKRGQNVTFRCDPISEHNRLYWYRQTLGQGPEFLTYFQNEAQLEKSRLLSDRFSAERPKGSFSTLEIQRTEQGDSAMYLCASSLGGQGLSVEAFFGQGTRLTVV.

With regard to this clonotype: A much larger clonotype is one base distant, so this may be a read error. The genes are TRBV6-6 and TRBJ2-3; 7 nucleotides agree with TRBD2. This CDR3 is 15 amino acids long. The germline V gene has CDR1 MNHNY and CDR2 SVGAGI (reference sequence). CDR3 coding DNA: TGTGTCAGCAGTTCAGGAGCGGGACCCACAGATACGCAGTATTTT. The encoded protein is CVSSSGAGPTDTQYF.

This clonotype was seen a single time. This rearrangement joins TRBV3-1 to TRBJ2-5; TRBD2 matches 7 bases. The CDR3 covers 18 residues. Germline V gives CDR1 LGHDT, CDR2 YNNKEL (reference sequence). V trimming: 0 bases; J trimming: 4 bases; junction bases outside the gene matches: 14. CDR3 region: CASSQEPAGPGWRETQYF. In DNA form, the CDR3 reads TGTGCCAGCAGCCAAGAACCAGCGGGGCCCGGTTGGCGAGAGACCCAGTACTTC.

The chain has TRBV6-6 and TRBJ2-3; 7 bases match TRBD2. The CDR3 sequence is 20 residues long. After removal of 4 bases from V and 3 bases from J, the junction contained 22 bases not matched to a gene. Germline CDR1 is MNHNY and CDR2 is SVGAGI (reference sequence). The CDR3 nucleotides read TGTGCCAGCAGTTTACAGATCCCCCCTGGACTATCGGGGGGAACAGATACGCAGTATTTT. Its translation: CASSLQIPPGLSGGTDTQYF.

This clonotype has a single count. A much more abundant neighbour one base away suggests this may be a read error. This rearrangement joins TRBV25-1 to TRBJ2-5, with D possibly being TRBD1 or TRBD2 (5 bases each). Germline V gives CDR1 MGHDK, CDR2 SYGVNS. The CDR3 is 15 residues long. The CDR3 bases are TGTGCCAGCAGTATCCAGGGACGGATTTGGGAGACCCGGTACTTC. The encoded protein is CASSIQGRIWETRYF.

For this clonotype: A much larger clone sits a single nucleotide away, making a read error possible. The chain is built from TRBV7-2 and TRBJ2-3; 8 nucleotides agree with TRBD2. The germline gives CDR1 SGHTA, CDR2 FQGNSA. The CDR3 loop spans 14 amino acids. CDR3 protein: CASSTPGGSDTRYF. The CDR3 DNA sequence: TGTGCCAGCAGTACCCCGGGAGGGTCAGATACGCGGTATTTT.

This clonotype was seen ten or more times. The CDR3 here is CASSLGPYQPQHF. The CDR3 nucleotides are TGTGCCAGCAGTTTGGGACCGTATCAGCCCCAGCATTTT. This chain uses TRBV27 with TRBJ1-5; a possible D gene is TRBD1 (5 bases). V was clipped by 3 bases and J by 5 bases, with 8 bases between them. Germline CDR1 and CDR2: MNHEY and SMNVEV (reference sequence). CDR3 length: 13 residues.

As for this clonotype: This may be a read error: a much more frequent sequence differs by one nucleotide. This chain joins TRBV6-2 or TRBV6-3 and TRBJ1-1, with D unclear. CDR3 length equals 15 residues. Germline V lookup: CDR1 MNHEY, CDR2 SVGEGT. V was clipped by 6 bases and J by 5 bases, with 19 bases between them. In nucleotides, the CDR3 is TGTGCCAGCAGCTCTACTAGACAAACTAGAACTGAAGCTTTCTTT. This sequence encodes CASSSTRQTRTEAFF.